This record looks at one TCR beta chain sequence and its context. Its antigen is currently unknown. Amplification used 60 Vbeta primers and 13 Jbeta primers. Repertoires were generated with immunoSEQ multiplex PCR, while TCRdb's copy carries only in-frame clones and drops some. The repertoire holds approximately 85,000 clones, with over 70% as singletons. This entry comes from a study of cytomegalovirus exposure and HLA in healthy donors. Looking at the study overall: In an earlier analysis, 90 million to 120 million unique TCR beta sequences were found from approximately 190 million T cells. The study's early data release held tens of millions of unique TCRs from HLA-typed donors.

Study-wide points: In an earlier analysis, about 87% or about 30%: the productive usage of most TCR beta V segments.

This sequence was found in a woman in her forties or fifties in good health and CMV-seropositive. Material: PBMCs.

The CDR3 is CASSPGWAYNEQFF. The CDR3 DNA follows: TGTGCCAGCAGCCCAGGGTGGGCTTACAATGAGCAGTTCTTC. The chain employs TRBV7-2 and TRBJ2-1, with D possibly being TRBD1 (5 bases). CDR1 SGHTA and CDR2 FQGNSA come from the germline V gene. V was shortened by 5 bases and J by 4 bases, with 12 bases between the two germline ends. The CDR3 has 14 amino acids.